Below are 29 T cell receptor beta chains sequenced from a single sample in a study of shared clonotypes between healthy human individuals. Assay: immunoSEQ multiplex PCR; the TCRdb copy retains only in-frame clones and omits some. Of about 680,000 clones listed, approximately 75% are singletons. Sequenced: memory CD4+ T cells sorted from blood. Subset of the sample: CD45RA-negative fraction. These receptors came from a woman aged 30 to 39 in good health.

V is TRBV6-1 and J is TRBJ2-3, with TRBD1 matching over 11 bases. CDR1 is MNHNS, CDR2 SASEGT, per germline. Unmatched junction bases numbered 2, after V lost 5 bases and J lost 4 bases. CDR3 length: 14 residues. In DNA, the CDR3 is TGTGCCAGCAGTTGGACAGGGGGCGCAGATACGCAGTATTTT. This encodes CASSWTGGADTQYF.

This chain uses TRBV5-8 with TRBJ2-1, with D uncertain. The CDR3 totals 15 residues. Trimming shortened V by 1 base and J by 0 bases, and 8 bases separated the two germline ends. Germline V lookup: CDR1 SGHTS, CDR2 YDEGEE. DNA of the CDR3: TGTGCCAGCAGCTTGTCCCGGAGCTCCTACAATGAGCAGTTCTTC. This sequence encodes CASSLSRSSYNEQFF.

The chain is built from TRBV18 and TRBJ1-1; D not resolved. Trimming took 2 bases from V and 5 from J, leaving 9 bases between them. The CDR3 runs 13 residues. CDR1 is KGHSH and CDR2 is LQKENI in the germline V gene. For the CDR3, the DNA is TGTGCCAGCTCACCAGGGAAAGGGACTGAAGCTTTCTTT. It is translated as CASSPGKGTEAFF.

The gene calls are TRBV9 and TRBJ2-7; 14 bases agree with TRBD2. The CDR3 consists of 16 residues. J gave up 4 bases and V 4 bases, and 7 bases lay outside the gene matches. Germline CDR1 is SGDLS and CDR2 is YYNGEE. CDR3 sequence: CASSPGLAGVGYEQYF. The CDR3 nucleotides are TGTGCCAGCAGCCCGGGACTAGCGGGAGTGGGGTACGAGCAGTACTTC.

V gene TRBV18 combines with J gene TRBJ1-4; no reliable D call. V was pared by 6 bases and J by 7 bases, with 9 bases between. The germline V gene encodes CDR1 KGHSH and CDR2 LQKENI. This CDR3 has 12 amino acids. The CDR3 nucleotides are TGTGCCAGCTCCCCGGGAGGTGAAAAACTGTTTTTT. This translates into CASSPGGEKLFF.

V is TRBV6-1 and J is TRBJ1-2, with D maybe TRBD1 (6 bases). Germline V gene data show CDR1 as MNHNS and CDR2 as SASEGT. V was trimmed by 6 bases and J by 4 bases, leaving 18 bases between them. The CDR3 is 15 residues long. The CDR3 bases are TGTGCCAGCAGGGACAGCCCTATCCACCTCTATGGCTACACCTTC. Translating gives CASRDSPIHLYGYTF.

The chain combines TRBV30 with TRBJ1-2; D remains ambiguous. Trimming stripped 4 bases from V and 4 bases from J, with 7 bases between. Germline CDR1 GTSNPN, CDR2 SVGIG (reference sequence). This CDR3 region has 11 residues. Written as DNA, the CDR3 is TGTGCCTGGAAGGATTTCTATGGCTACACCTTC. It is translated as CAWKDFYGYTF.

This clone has a single count. The chain employs TRBV28 and TRBJ2-2; TRBD1 might be the D (5 bases). Germline loops: CDR1 MDHEN, CDR2 SYDVKM. The CDR3 spans 15 residues. The ends were cut back, 2 bases at V and 1 base at J, with 8 bases in the middle. The CDR3 is CASSLQGWNTGELFF. The CDR3 DNA reads TGTGCCAGCAGTTTACAGGGTTGGAACACCGGGGAGCTGTTTTTT. Using reference TRBV28 and TRBJ2-2 for the parts outside the CDR3, the full variable domain is DVKVTQSSRYLVKRTGEKVFLECVQDMDHENMFWYRQDPGLGLRLIYFSYDVKMKEKGDIPEGYSVSREKKERFSLILESASTNQTSMYLCASSLQGWNTGELFFGEGSRLTVL.

This clone came up a few times. V and J are TRBV28 and TRBJ1-1; no clear D. The CDR3 loop spans 12 amino acids. V was cut by 3 bases and J by 5 bases, with 7 bases left in between. Germline V lookup: CDR1 MDHEN, CDR2 SYDVKM. CDR3 in DNA: TGTGCCAGCAGTTTGAGGGTTACTGAAGCTTTCTTT. It specifies CASSLRVTEAFF.

The V call is TRBV6-5, the J call TRBJ2-2; D is unresolved. With 2 bases removed from V and 8 bases from J, the gap between germline ends came to 9 bases. Germline-derived CDR1 and CDR2 are MNHEY and SVGAGI. CDR3 size: 13 residues. Here the CDR3 DNA reads TGTGCCAGCAGTTACACTTACAAGGGGGAGCTGTTTTTT. Its protein is CASSYTYKGELFF.

CDR3 residues: CASSKRPTVYEQYF. Here the CDR3 DNA reads TGTGCCAGCAGTAAACGCCCGACAGTCTACGAGCAGTACTTC. The chain combines TRBV6-5 with TRBJ2-7; a possible D gene is TRBD1 (5 bases). Germline V gene lookup returns CDR1 MNHEY and CDR2 SVGAGI. V was trimmed by 5 bases and J by 3 bases, leaving 14 bases between them. This CDR3 contains 14 residues.

J is TRBJ2-7 and V is TRBV28, with D maybe TRBD1 (6 bases). Trimming cost V 4 bases and J 2 bases, with 9 bases left between them. The CDR3 is made up of 13 amino acids. Germline V gene lookup returns CDR1 MDHEN and CDR2 SYDVKM. The CDR3 DNA follows: TGTGCCAGCAGTTCAGCAGGGGCCTACGAGCAGTACTTC. Translation: CASSSAGAYEQYF.

The V gene is TRBV5-1, the J gene TRBJ1-1, with D possibly being TRBD1 (5 bases). The V end was cut by 5 bases, the J end by 0 bases, with 8 bases between. The CDR3 loop spans 13 amino acids. Germline V gives CDR1 SGHRS, CDR2 YFSETQ. The CDR3 spells CASSMGVNTEAFF. The DNA for the CDR3 is TGCGCCAGCAGTATGGGGGTGAACACTGAAGCTTTCTTT.

This chain joins TRBV19 and TRBJ1-1; 8 bases are a match to TRBD1. Germline V gene lookup returns CDR1 LNHDA and CDR2 SQIVND (reference sequence). V shed 6 bases, J shed 4 bases, and the junction held 10 bases outside the gene matches. The CDR3 spans 15 residues. CDR3 DNA: TGTGCCAGTAGCCCTTCACAGGGGGTTGTCACTGAAGCTTTCTTT. Translating gives CASSPSQGVVTEAFF.

The J gene is TRBJ2-7, the V gene TRBV6-6, with TRBD2 identical over 10 bases. The germline CDR1 and CDR2 sequences are MNHNY and SVGAGI (reference sequence). The CDR3 spans 15 residues. The V and J ends lost 5 bases and 9 bases, in that order; junction bases with no gene match: 13. Written as DNA, the CDR3 is TGTGCCAGCAGTATGGAACTAGCGGGACCTAGGGGGCAGTACTTC. This encodes CASSMELAGPRGQYF.

The chain is built from TRBV27 and TRBJ2-3, with no clear D. Germline assignment: CDR1 MNHEY and CDR2 SMNVEV (reference sequence). This CDR3 has 14 amino acids. V shed 3 bases and J shed 7 bases, with 14 bases lying between them. In DNA form, the CDR3 reads TGTGCCAGCAGTTTGATGGCTCTCCAGAATACGCAGTATTTT. Its protein is CASSLMALQNTQYF.

The chain joins TRBV25-1 to TRBJ2-1; 11 bases agree with TRBD1. The CDR3 length is 18 residues. In germline, CDR1 is MGHDK, CDR2 SYGVNS. The junction had 12 bases not matched to a gene; V was cut back by 2 bases and J by 6 bases. CDR3 sequence reads: CASSEGQVLGTGGNEQFF. The CDR3 DNA reads as TGTGCCAGCAGTGAAGGACAGGTCCTGGGGACAGGGGGCAATGAGCAGTTCTTC. Using reference TRBV25-1 and TRBJ2-1 for the parts outside the CDR3, the full variable domain is EADIYQTPRYLVIGTGKKITLECSQTMGHDKMYWYQQDPGMELHLIHYSYGVNSTEKGDLSSESTVSRIRTEHFPLTLESARPSHTSQYLCASSEGQVLGTGGNEQFFGPGTRLTVL.

V is TRBV6-1 and J is TRBJ1-3; the D gene is possibly TRBD1 (6 bases). The CDR3 extends over 14 amino acids. Trimming cost V 6 bases and J 4 bases, with 13 bases left between them. CDR1 is MNHNS and CDR2 is SASEGT in the germline V gene. The CDR3 nucleotides are TGTGCCAGCAGATCACAGGGACTCGGAAACACCATATATTTT. Protein product: CASRSQGLGNTIYF.

J is TRBJ2-6 and V is TRBV4-1, with D perhaps TRBD1 (5 bases). This CDR3 has 17 residues. Trimming removed 1 base from V and 0 bases from J, with 10 bases in between. Germline CDR1 and CDR2: MGHRA and YSYEKL. The CDR3 is CASSQARQSSGANVLTF. The DNA for the CDR3 is TGCGCCAGCAGCCAAGCGAGACAGTCCTCTGGGGCCAACGTCCTGACTTTC.

The gene calls are TRBV11-3 and TRBJ2-1; 14 bases are shared with TRBD2. The CDR3 runs to 18 residues. In germline, CDR1 is SGHNT, CDR2 YENEEA. J gave up 8 bases and V 3 bases, and 12 bases lay outside the gene matches. CDR3 in DNA: TGTGCCAGCAGCTTCCCCCTGTCGGGACTAGCGGGAGTCCATGAGCAGTTCTTC. This codes for CASSFPLSGLAGVHEQFF.

The chain employs TRBV19 and TRBJ2-2; D remains unclear. Germline V lookup: CDR1 LNHDA, CDR2 SQIVND (reference sequence). V lost 3 bases, J lost 3 bases, and 11 bases lay in between. The CDR3 is made up of 15 amino acids. CDR3 in DNA: TGTGCCAGTAGTATGTCTGGGTCGTACACCGGGGAGCTGTTTTTT. This encodes CASSMSGSYTGELFF.

The chain uses TRBV19 and TRBJ1-2, with a possible D match to TRBD1 (6 bases). The germline gives CDR1 LNHDA, CDR2 SQIVND (reference sequence). The CDR3 totals 13 residues. The V end was cut by 4 bases, the J end by 4 bases, with 10 bases between. This CDR3 is CASSTGVGYGYTF. The CDR3 coding sequence is TGTGCCAGTAGTACAGGGGTTGGCTATGGCTACACCTTC.

This rearrangement joins TRBV11-2 to TRBJ2-1, with D perhaps matching TRBD2 (6 bases). With 8 bases removed from V and 1 base from J, the gap between germline ends came to 21 bases. CDR3 size: 17 residues. From germline, CDR1 is SGHAT and CDR2 FQNNGV. The CDR3 reads CASRSLQRADSYNEQFF. CDR3 DNA: TGTGCCAGCCGTTCCTTGCAGCGGGCTGATTCCTACAATGAGCAGTTCTTC.

This clone appeared once. CDR3 region: CASSPRLAAYNEQFF. CDR3 coding DNA: TGTGCCAGCAGCCCCAGACTAGCAGCATACAATGAGCAGTTCTTC. The chain recombines TRBV11-2 with TRBJ2-1; 7 positions agree with TRBD2. This CDR3 contains 15 residues. Looked up from germline, CDR1 is SGHAT and CDR2 is FQNNGV. With V trimmed by 5 bases and J by 4 bases, 8 bases remained unmatched. The full variable domain, rest sourced from reference TRBV11-2 and TRBJ2-1, is EAGVAQSPRYKIIEKRQSVAFWCNPISGHATLYWYQQILGQGPKLLIQFQNNGVVDDSQLPKDRFSAERLKGVDSTLKIQPAKLEDSAVYLCASSPRLAAYNEQFFGPGTRLTVL.

This sequence joins TRBV2 and TRBJ2-3; either TRBD1 or TRBD2 may fit D (5 bases each). The germline gives CDR1 SNHLY, CDR2 FYNNEI. This CDR3 has 15 residues. Between the trimmed V and J ends, which lost 4 bases and 5 bases, there was a span of 16 bases. This chain's CDR3 is CASSGGNRDGDTQYF. CDR3 DNA sequence: TGTGCCAGCAGTGGGGGGAACCGGGACGGAGATACGCAGTATTTT.

This clone was seen only once. The V and J genes are TRBV14 and TRBJ1-2; the D gene is possibly TRBD1 (6 bases). CDR3 length equals 15 residues. Trimming left V 1 base short and J 4 bases short, with 13 bases between. Germline lookup yields CDR1 SGHDN and CDR2 FVKESK. Here the CDR3 reads CASSQGQGLAYGYTF. The CDR3 DNA reads TGTGCCAGCAGCCAAGGGCAGGGGCTTGCCTATGGCTACACCTTC.

This clone was seen only once. The rearrangement uses TRBV6-6 and TRBJ1-3, with D unclear. CDR1 is MNHNY and CDR2 is SVGAGI in the germline V gene (reference sequence). The CDR3 sequence is 12 residues long. The V end lost 8 bases, the J end lost 0 bases, and 5 bases lay between the germline ends. The CDR3 nucleotides read TGTGCCAGCGAGGGCTCTGGAAACACCATATATTTT. It translates to CASEGSGNTIYF.

V and J are TRBV6-1 and TRBJ1-4; D is unclear. The germline gives CDR1 MNHNS, CDR2 SASEGT. The CDR3 contains 15 residues. V was cut by 2 bases and J by 4 bases, with 11 bases left in between. DNA for the CDR3: TGTGCCAGCAGTGAAAGGCGGGGAATTAATGAAAAACTGTTTTTT. Translation gives CASSERRGINEKLFF.

Comment on this clone: The same CDR3 also results from other DNA sequences found in this sample. The chain is built from TRBV27 and TRBJ2-2; 8 nucleotides line up with TRBD1. Germline CDR1 and CDR2: MNHEY and SMNVEV (reference sequence). This CDR3 region has 15 residues. The ends lost 4 bases at V and 1 base at J; junction bases unmatched: 2. CDR3 nucleotide sequence: TGTGCCAGCAGTTCTGGACAGGGGAACACCGGGGAGCTGTTTTTT. Residues: CASSSGQGNTGELFF.